This paragraph covers one TCR beta chain sequence. This sample was taken from a study of blood T cell repertoires in COVID-19. For the study at large: Whether acute or convalescent, the COVID-19 samples came from the United States, Italy and Spain. PBMCs, B-cell-depleted T cells, or T cells were the source of the cDNA or gDNA that made up the material.

Germline CDR1 is SGHRS and CDR2 is YFSETQ. J was trimmed by 0 bases and V by 0 bases; bases with no gene match: 11. The CDR3 has 18 amino acids. Recruited during active infection, patients (from Seattle) were subsequently followed longitudinally. As handled by the study authors: Amplifying reference gene primers gave estimates of nucleated cell counts. The protocol was immunoSEQ multiplex PCR, while the TCRdb copy is restricted to in-frame clones and leaves out a portion. V, J and clone size are taken as reported in that table, and D and trimming were inferred from the DNA itself. The data hold about 330,000 clones, with approximately 90% observed a single time.

V is TRBV5-1 and J is TRBJ2-5, with TRBD2 matching over 7 bases. Sequences were obtained from peripheral blood. The receptor was derived from a man between 25 and 39 years old with COVID-19, enrolled during active disease. The DNA for the CDR3 is TGCGCCAGCAGCTTGGTCGGGAGGCAGGGCGGGAACCAAGAGACCCAGTACTTC. Amino acids: CASSLVGRQGGNQETQYF.